The clone carrying this T cell receptor beta chain was detected a few times. During its preparation, the TCRbeta library received unique molecular identifiers. MiXCR, run by TCRdb on the PCR reads, gives a single entry per CDR3 protein. This repertoire shows around 410,000 distinct CDR3 sequences, roughly 11% found once; its top ten account for 5% to 6.5%. The germline V gene has CDR1 SGHRS and CDR2 YFSETQ. This CDR3 is built from 13 residues. V was shortened by 7 bases and J by 5 bases, with 15 bases between the two germline ends. The data derive from a study of T-cell reconstitution after alpha-beta-depleted transplantation in children.

The chain couples TRBV5-1 to TRBJ2-5, with D unresolved. The sequence derives from a human donor who donated a stem cell graft to a child with acute myeloid leukemia. The source was PBMCs from the stem cell graft donor, collected from the stem cell graft. For the CDR3, the DNA is TGCGCCAGCTCGAAAGGGTTCTCGGAGACCCAGTACTTC. It is translated as CASSKGFSETQYF.